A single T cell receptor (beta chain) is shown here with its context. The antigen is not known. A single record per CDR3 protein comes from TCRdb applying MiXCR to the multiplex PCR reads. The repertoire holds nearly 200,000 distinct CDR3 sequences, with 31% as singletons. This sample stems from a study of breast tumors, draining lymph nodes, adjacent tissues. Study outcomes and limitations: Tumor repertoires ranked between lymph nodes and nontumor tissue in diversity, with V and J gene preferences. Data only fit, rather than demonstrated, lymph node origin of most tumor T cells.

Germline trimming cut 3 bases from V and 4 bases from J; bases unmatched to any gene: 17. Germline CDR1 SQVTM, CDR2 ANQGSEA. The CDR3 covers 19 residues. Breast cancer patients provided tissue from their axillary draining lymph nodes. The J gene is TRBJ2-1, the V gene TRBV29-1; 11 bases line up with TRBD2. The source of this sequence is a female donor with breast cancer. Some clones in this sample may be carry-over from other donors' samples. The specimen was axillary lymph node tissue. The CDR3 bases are TGCAGCGTTGAGATCTACGAGACTAGCGGGATCACTTGTTACAATGAGCAGTTCTTC. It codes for CSVEIYETSGITCYNEQFF.